The subject of this entry is one TCR beta chain. Its antigen remains undetermined. Base quality data are lacking; no much larger clone is found one base away. Reading from cysteine to phenylalanine, the CDR3 counts 16 amino acids. The only DNA kept is the CDR3, 48 bases in frame from the first base. For CDR1 and CDR2, the germline V gene lists MNHEY and SVGEGT. Ends trimmed: V by 5 bases, J by 7 bases; bases unmatched to a gene: 13. The entry originates in a study (dated by TCRdb to between 2021 and 2024). Overall study results and their limits: According to the authors, more investigation is needed, including longitudinal sampling and evaluation of a control group.

PBMCs were separated from peripheral blood, and TCR beta sequencing was performed on genomic DNA obtained from unsorted PBMCs. Survey-level sequencing on the immunoSEQ platform was used to profile the TCR beta chain repertoires. The authors' analysis ran thus. Repertoire diversity was quantified as the inverse Simpson index, and CDR3 amino acid length spectratypes and V-J pairing frequencies were compared. TCR beta CDR3 sequences were matched against VDJdb to annotate clonotypes specific to SARS-CoV-2, CMV, influenza A and EBV. Entries here come from immuneACCESS through TCRdb and include only in-frame sequences with V and J called. Some clones fail to appear in such tables; in the studies checked, an unresolved V gene covers under half of the shortfall, and the cause of the remainder is unknown. V, J and clone size are those of that table, while D and trimming were read from the DNA. Recorded for this sample are about 50,000 clones; 80% to 95% of them occurred a single time. Of the sample, roughly 10% falls within the top ten clones.

The rearranged chain carries TRBV6-2 or TRBV6-3 and TRBJ1-2; a stretch of 10 junction bases matches TRBD1. The sample comprised PBMCs. The sequence came from a middle-aged man with rheumatoid arthritis. The DNA sequence follows: TGTGCCAGCAGTCGACAGGGGGCGAACCCAACGAGTGGCTACACCTTC. This encodes CASSRQGANPTSGYTF.